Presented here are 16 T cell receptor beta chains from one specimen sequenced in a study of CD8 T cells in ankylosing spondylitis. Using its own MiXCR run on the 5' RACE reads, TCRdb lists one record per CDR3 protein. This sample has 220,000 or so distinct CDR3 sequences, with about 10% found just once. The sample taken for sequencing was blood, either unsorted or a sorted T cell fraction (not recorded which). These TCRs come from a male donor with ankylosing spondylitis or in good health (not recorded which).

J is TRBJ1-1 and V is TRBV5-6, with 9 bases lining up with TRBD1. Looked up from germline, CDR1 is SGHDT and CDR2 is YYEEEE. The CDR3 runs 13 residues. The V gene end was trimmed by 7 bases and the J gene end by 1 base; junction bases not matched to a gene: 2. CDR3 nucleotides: TGTGCCAGCCACAGGGGGCCGAACACTGAAGCTTTCTTT. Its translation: CASHRGPNTEAFF. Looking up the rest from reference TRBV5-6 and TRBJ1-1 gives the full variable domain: DAGVTQSPTHLIKTRGQQVTLRCSPKSGHDTVSWYQQALGQGPQFIFQYYEEEERQRGNFPDRFSGHQFPNYSSELNVNALLLGDSALYLCASHRGPNTEAFFGQGTRLTVV.

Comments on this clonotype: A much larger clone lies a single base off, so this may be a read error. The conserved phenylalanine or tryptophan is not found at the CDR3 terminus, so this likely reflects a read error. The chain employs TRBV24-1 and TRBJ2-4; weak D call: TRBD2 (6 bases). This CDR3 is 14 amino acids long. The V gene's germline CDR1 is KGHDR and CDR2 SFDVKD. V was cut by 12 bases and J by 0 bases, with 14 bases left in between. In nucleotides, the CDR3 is TGTGCCGGAACGGGGGTTGGAGCCAAAAACATTCAGTACTAC. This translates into CAGTGVGAKNIQYY.

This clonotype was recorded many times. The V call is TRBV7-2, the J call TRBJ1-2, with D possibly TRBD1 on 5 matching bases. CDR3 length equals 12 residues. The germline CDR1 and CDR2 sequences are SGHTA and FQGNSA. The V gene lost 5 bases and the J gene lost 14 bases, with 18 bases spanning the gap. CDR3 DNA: TGTGCCAGCAGCGTCGGGACTCCTGGTGTTACCTTC. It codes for CASSVGTPGVTF.

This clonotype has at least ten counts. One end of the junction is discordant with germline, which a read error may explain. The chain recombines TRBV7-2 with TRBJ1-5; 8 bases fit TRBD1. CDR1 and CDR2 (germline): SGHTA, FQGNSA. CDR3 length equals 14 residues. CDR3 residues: CASSLDRGNQPQHF. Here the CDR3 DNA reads TGCGCCAGCAGCTTGGACAGGGGCAATCAGCCCCAGCATTTT.

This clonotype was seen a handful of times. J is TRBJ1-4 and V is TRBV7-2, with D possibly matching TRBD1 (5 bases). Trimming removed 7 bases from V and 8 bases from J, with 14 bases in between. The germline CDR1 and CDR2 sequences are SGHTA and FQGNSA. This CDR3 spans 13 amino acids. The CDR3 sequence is CASTSAGSEKLFF. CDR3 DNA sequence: TGTGCCAGCACGTCAGCAGGGAGCGAAAAACTGTTTTTT.

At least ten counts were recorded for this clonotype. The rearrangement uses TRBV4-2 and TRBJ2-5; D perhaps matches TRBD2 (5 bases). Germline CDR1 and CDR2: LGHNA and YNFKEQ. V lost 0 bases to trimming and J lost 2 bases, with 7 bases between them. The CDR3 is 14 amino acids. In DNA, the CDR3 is TGTGCCAGCAGCCAAGATAGCGTTCAAGAGACCCAGTACTTC. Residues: CASSQDSVQETQYF.

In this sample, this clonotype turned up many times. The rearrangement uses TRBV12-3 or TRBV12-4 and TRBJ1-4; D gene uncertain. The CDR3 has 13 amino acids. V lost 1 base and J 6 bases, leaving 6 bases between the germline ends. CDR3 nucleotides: TGTGCCAGCAGTTTAGGTGGAGATGAAAAACTGTTTTTT. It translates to CASSLGGDEKLFF.

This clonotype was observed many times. The CDR3 sequence is CASSREIGLAGGKRGNEQFF. CDR3 nucleotide sequence: TGTGCCAGCAGCCGCGAAATAGGACTAGCGGGGGGGAAACGGGGGAATGAGCAGTTCTTC. The V and J genes are TRBV12-3 or TRBV12-4 and TRBJ2-1; 15 positions match TRBD2. V was pared by 6 bases and J by 7 bases, with 19 bases of the junction left unmatched. The CDR3 is 20 amino acids.

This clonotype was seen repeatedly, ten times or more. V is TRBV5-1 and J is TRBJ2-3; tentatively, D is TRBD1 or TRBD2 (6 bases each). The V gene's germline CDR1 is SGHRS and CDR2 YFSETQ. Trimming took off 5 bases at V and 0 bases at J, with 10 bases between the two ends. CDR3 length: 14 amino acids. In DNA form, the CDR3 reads TGCGCCAGCAGGGACAGCGGGAGCACAGATACGCAGTATTTT. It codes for CASRDSGSTDTQYF.

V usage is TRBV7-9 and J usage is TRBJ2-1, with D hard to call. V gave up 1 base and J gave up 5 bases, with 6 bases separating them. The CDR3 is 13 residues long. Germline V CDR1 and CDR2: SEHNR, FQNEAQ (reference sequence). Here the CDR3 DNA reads TGTGCCAGCAGCTTAGAAGGAGACAATGAGCAGTTCTTC. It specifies CASSLEGDNEQFF.

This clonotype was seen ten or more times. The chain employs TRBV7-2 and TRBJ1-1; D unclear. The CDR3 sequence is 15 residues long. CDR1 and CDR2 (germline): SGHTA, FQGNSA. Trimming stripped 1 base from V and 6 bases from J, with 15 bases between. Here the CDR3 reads CASSLVRDGRSEAFF. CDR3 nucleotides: TGTGCCAGCAGCTTAGTTCGGGATGGTAGATCTGAAGCTTTCTTT.

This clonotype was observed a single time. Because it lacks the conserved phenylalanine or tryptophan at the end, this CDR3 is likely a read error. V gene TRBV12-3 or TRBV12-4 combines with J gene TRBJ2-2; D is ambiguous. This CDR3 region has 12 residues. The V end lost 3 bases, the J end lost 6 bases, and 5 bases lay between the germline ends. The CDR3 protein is CASSLDSGELFS. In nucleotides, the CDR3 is TGTGCCAGCAGTTTGGATTCCGGGGAGCTGTTTTCT.

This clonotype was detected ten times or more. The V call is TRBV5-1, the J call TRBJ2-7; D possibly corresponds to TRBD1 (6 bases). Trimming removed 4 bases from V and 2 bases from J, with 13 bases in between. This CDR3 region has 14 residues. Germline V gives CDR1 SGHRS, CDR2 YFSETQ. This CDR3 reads CASSARDTPYEQYF. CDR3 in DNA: TGCGCCAGCAGCGCCCGGGACACGCCCTACGAGCAGTACTTC.

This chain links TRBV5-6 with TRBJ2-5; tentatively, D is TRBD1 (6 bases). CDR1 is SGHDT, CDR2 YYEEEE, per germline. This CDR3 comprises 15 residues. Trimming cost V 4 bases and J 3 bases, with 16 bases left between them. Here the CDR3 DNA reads TGTGCCAGCAGCCGGTCCGGACAGAAAGAAGAGACCCAGTACTTC. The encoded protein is CASSRSGQKEETQYF.

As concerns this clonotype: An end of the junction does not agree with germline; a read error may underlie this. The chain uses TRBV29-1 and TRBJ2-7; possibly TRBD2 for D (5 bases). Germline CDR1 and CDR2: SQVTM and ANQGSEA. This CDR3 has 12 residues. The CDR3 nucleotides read TGCAGCGCTGAGGGCAGCTCCAACGAGCAGTACTTC. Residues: CSAEGSSNEQYF.

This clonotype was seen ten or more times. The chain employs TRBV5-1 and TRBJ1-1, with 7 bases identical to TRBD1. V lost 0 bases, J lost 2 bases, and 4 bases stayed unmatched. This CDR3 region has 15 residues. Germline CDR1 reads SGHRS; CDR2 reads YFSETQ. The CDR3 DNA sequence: TGCGCCAGCAGCTTGGCGGGACAGACAAACACTGAAGCTTTCTTT. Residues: CASSLAGQTNTEAFF. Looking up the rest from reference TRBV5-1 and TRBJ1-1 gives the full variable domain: KAGVTQTPRYLIKTRGQQVTLSCSPISGHRSVSWYQQTPGQGLQFLFEYFSETQRNKGNFPGRFSGRQFSNSRSEMNVSTLELGDSALYLCASSLAGQTNTEAFFGQGTRLTVV.